This T cell receptor (beta chain) was sequenced during a study of response to subunit inactivated influenza vaccine. MiXCR, run by TCRdb on the RT-PCR reads, gives a single entry per CDR3 protein. This sample has over 800,000 distinct CDR3 sequences, with 21% found just once. Study-level points and caveats: With each seasonal influenza vaccination, the authors suggested, few new T cells are recruited.

CDR1 DFQATT and CDR2 SNEGSKA come from the germline V gene (reference sequence). V gave up 0 bases and J gave up 5 bases; unmatched junction bases: 6. The CDR3 is 16 amino acids. A remark on this clonotype: Its target is unknown.

The specimen comprised PBMCs from blood, sampled roughly 5 days after vaccination. The chain joins TRBV20-1 to TRBJ2-2, with 10 bases identical to TRBD2. The receptor comes from a man in his fifties who received an inactivated influenza vaccine. CDR3 region: CSARDLAGAGTGELFF. The CDR3 nucleotides are TGCAGTGCTAGAGACCTAGCGGGGGCGGGTACCGGGGAGCTGTTTTTT.